The T cell receptor beta chain described here comes from a study of beta chain features in type 1 diabetes (dated by TCRdb to the late 2010s). The study in broad terms: Mean age, gender distribution, total cell number and subset yield were not different between patients and healthy donors. Naive and central memory subsets were obtained from all 30 or so donors, but regulatory and stem cell-like memory subsets were isolated from only 8 patients and about 8 healthy donors. In the study, recently diagnosed type 1 diabetes patients and matched healthy donors were compared on the TCRB repertoires of their sorted circulating CD4+ T cell subsets. A total of 100 million to 140 million sorted cells were examined across all samples, and the number of cells per subset was strongly correlated with RNA yield. What the authors observed across the whole study: Type 1 diabetes patients showed a moderate but significant shortening of TCRB CDR3 length in all four CD4+ subsets. Patients with type 1 diabetes made fewer insertions and deleted more nucleotides at VDJ recombination sites, implying thymic rearrangement abnormalities. Because cDNA was sequenced instead of genomic DNA, highly expressing activated cells could be over-represented, though the groups showed no difference in activation or CD3 levels. Naive, central memory and regulatory TCRB repertoires appeared more similar among patients than among healthy donors. PCR might favor shorter templates, but patient and control samples were amplified and corrected together, so any skew would affect both groups equally. Because the HLA sub-analyses included only small numbers of individuals, any influence of HLA type on TCRB rearrangement was left unresolved.

Each donor gave one peripheral blood draw, averaging roughly 120 mL, which was collected into heparinised tubes. A BD FACSAria II was used to sort naive, central memory, regulatory and stem cell-like memory CD4+ T cells with a panel that included CD45RO, CCR7, CD25, CD127, CD95 and CD27. All sorted populations exceeded 98% purity. PBMCs were isolated right away by Lymphoprep density gradient centrifugation and were stained directly, without culture. So that batch effects would be minimized, each experiment stained and sorted samples in pairs, pairing one healthy donor with one patient. This clone appeared a few times. The antigen this receptor binds is unknown. The sample holds no much larger clone one base away, and base qualities are not on file. The entire amount of isolated RNA was reverse transcribed using the High Capacity cDNA Reverse Transcription Kit, so the sequenced TCRB transcripts were expressed ones. Naive, central memory and regulatory T cell samples underwent deep immunoSEQ sequencing, averaging approximately 3.5 million total reads per sample. Sorted cells were lysed in RLT buffer, and RNA was extracted using DNase-treated RNeasy Micro or Mini kits according to cell number. Each cell subset was processed separately to prevent cross-contamination, with patient and healthy donor samples processed together. TCRB sequences were amplified from cDNA with the immunoSEQ multiplex PCR, producing 87-bp fragments spanning the CDR3 region. Sequencing of the amplicons was performed on the Illumina HiSeq platform. The study's processing was this. Synthetic template baselines were used to correct PCR bias computationally, reads within Hamming distance 2 were collapsed, and singletons that could not be merged were discarded. By aligning reads against IMGT, V, D and J genes, CDR3 length, and insertions or deletions at six rearrangement sites were assigned. Within each subset, clonotype counts were normalized to sorted cell number, and only after that were true diversity and Gini coefficients computed with the tcR R package. Repertoire sharing was quantified using the overlap coefficient calculated on TCRB nucleotide sequences. Out-of-frame TCRB sequences from naive cells were analyzed to stand in for the pre-selection repertoire. This immuneACCESS table, as held by TCRdb, lists in-frame sequences with V and J called but not all clones. Of the missing ones, under half trace to an unresolved V gene in checked studies; the others have no known cause. The DNA was the basis for D and trimming; V, J and clone size are from that table. Recorded for this sample are 280,000 or so clones; 15% of them occurred a single time. The ten largest clones add up to around 0.015% of the sample.

The CDR3 spans 13 residues, from the cysteine through the phenylalanine. Left in the record is the CDR3 DNA by itself, 39 bases read in frame from the first base. V is shortened by 4 bases, J by 0 bases, and the region joining them spans 5 bases. CDR1 and CDR2 are read off the germline V gene (reference sequence) as SSHAT and FNYEAQ. Sequencing input: naive CD4+ T cells from blood. The cell subset or site label, read with the paper, signifies: true naive CD4+ T cells. This receptor chain uses TRBV7-7 and TRBJ2-3; a tentative D match to TRBD1 spans 5 bases. The sequence came from a man in his late teens or twenties with type 1 diabetes. The nucleotide sequence is TGTGCCAGCAGCTGGACAAGCACAGATACGCAGTATTTT. It is translated as CASSWTSTDTQYF.